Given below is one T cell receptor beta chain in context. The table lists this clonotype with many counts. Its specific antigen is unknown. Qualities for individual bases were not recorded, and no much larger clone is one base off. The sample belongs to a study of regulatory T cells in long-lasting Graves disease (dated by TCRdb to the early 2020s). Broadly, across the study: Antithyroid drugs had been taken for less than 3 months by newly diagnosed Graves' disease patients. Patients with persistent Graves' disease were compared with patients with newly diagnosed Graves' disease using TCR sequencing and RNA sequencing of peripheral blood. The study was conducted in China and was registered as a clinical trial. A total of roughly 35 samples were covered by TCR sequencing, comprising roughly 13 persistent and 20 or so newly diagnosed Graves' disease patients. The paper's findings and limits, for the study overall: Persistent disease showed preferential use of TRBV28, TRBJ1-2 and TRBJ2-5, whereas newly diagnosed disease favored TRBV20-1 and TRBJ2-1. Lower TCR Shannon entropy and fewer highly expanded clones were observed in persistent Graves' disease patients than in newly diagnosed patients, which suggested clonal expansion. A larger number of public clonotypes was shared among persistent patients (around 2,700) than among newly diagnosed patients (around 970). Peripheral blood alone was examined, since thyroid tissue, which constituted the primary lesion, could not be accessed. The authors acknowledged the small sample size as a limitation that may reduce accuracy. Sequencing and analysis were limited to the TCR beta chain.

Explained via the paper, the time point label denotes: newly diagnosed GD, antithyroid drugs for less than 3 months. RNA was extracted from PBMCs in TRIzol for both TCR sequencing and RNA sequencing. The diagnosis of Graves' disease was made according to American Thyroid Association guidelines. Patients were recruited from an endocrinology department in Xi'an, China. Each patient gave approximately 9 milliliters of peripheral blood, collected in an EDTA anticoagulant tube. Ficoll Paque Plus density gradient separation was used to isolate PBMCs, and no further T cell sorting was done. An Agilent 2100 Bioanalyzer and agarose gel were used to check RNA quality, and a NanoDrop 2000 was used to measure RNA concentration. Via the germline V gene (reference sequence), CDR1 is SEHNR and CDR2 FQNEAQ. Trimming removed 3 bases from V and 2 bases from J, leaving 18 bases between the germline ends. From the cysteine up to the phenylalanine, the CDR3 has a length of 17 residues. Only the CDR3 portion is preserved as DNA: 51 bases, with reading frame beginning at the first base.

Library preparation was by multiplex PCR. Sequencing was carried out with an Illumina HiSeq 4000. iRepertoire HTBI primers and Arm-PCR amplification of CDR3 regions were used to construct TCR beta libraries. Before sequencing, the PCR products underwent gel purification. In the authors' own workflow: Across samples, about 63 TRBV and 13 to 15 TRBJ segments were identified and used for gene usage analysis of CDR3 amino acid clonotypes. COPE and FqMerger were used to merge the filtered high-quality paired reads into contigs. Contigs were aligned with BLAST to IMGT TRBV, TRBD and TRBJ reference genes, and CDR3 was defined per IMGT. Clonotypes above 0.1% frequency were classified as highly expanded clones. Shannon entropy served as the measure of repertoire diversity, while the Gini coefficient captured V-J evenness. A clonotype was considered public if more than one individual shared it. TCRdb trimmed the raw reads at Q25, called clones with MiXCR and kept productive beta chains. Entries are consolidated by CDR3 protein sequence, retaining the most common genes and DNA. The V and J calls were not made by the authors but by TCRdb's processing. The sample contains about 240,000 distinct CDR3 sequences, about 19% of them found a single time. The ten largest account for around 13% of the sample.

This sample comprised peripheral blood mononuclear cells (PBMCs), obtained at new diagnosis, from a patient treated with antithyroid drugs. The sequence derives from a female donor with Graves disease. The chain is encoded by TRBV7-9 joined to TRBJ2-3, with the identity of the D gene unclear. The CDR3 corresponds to CASSFLGDPPYTDTQYF. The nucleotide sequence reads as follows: TGTGCCAGCAGCTTCCTCGGTGATCCACCATACACAGATACGCAGTATTTT.